Each of the 14 T cell receptor beta chains below was sequenced from the same sample in a study of lung T cells in sarcoidosis with Löfgren's syndrome. TCRdb re-called the reads through MiXCR, storing one row per CDR3 protein. The sample records roughly 63,000 distinct CDR3 sequences, over 20% being singletons. The sample was CD4+ T cells from PBMCs. The receptors shown here come from a human donor with sarcoidosis (Löfgren's syndrome or another form), or a control subject (not recorded which).

In its sample, this clonotype is medium-sized. This rearrangement joins TRBV27 to TRBJ1-1; the D is unclear. The germline CDR1 and CDR2 sequences are MNHEY and SMNVEV (reference sequence). The CDR3 contains 15 residues. V was trimmed by 2 bases and J by 5 bases, leaving 15 bases between them. CDR3 coding DNA: TGTGCCAGCAGTTTACTTACGGGAATGGGGACTGAAGCTTTCTTT. Its translation is CASSLLTGMGTEAFF.

This clonotype was picked up a small number of times. This chain uses TRBV2 with TRBJ1-4, with a weak D call TRBD1 (6 bases). This CDR3 contains 14 residues. V gave up 6 bases and J gave up 8 bases, with 16 bases separating them. The V gene's germline CDR1 is SNHLY and CDR2 FYNNEI. The CDR3 spells CASSGNRAGEKLFF. The CDR3, as DNA: TGTGCCAGCAGCGGGAACAGGGCTGGGGAAAAACTGTTTTTT. Together with reference TRBV2 and TRBJ1-4, the CDR3 gives the full variable domain: EPEVTQTPSHQVTQMGQEVILRCVPISNHLYFYWYRQILGQKVEFLVSFYNNEISEKSEIFDDQFSVERPDGSNFTLKIRSTKLEDSAMYFCASSGNRAGEKLFFGSGTQLSVL.

For this clonotype: A much larger clonotype is one base distant, so this may be a read error. This chain uses TRBV27 with TRBJ2-3; tentative D call: TRBD1 (5 bases). From germline, CDR1 is MNHEY and CDR2 SMNVEV (reference sequence). The CDR3 runs to 16 residues. V lost 5 bases to trimming and J lost 4 bases, with 19 bases between them. CDR3 DNA sequence: TGTGCCAGCAGTCCGCTGGGCAGGGTTAGGGCAGATACGCAGTATTTT. Protein: CASSPLGRVRADTQYF.

This clonotype was observed at least ten times. The junction departs from germline at one end; a sequencing error may be responsible. This chain uses TRBV7-7 with TRBJ2-5, with a possible D match to TRBD1 (6 bases). The length of the CDR3 is 13 residues. CDR1 is SSHAT, CDR2 FNYEAQ, per germline (reference sequence). The DNA of the CDR3 is TGTGCTAGCAGCTCGGACAGAAAAGAGACCCAGTACTTC. Translation gives CASSSDRKETQYF.

This clonotype was detected a few times. The chain links TRBV2 to TRBJ2-5; unclear D gene. Germline values: CDR1 SNHLY, CDR2 FYNNEI. V lost 3 bases and J lost 4, with 12 bases in between. This CDR3 is 14 amino acids long. In DNA, the CDR3 is TGTGCCAGCAGTGAGAGTTCGGGCAGAGAGACCCAGTACTTC. It translates to CASSESSGRETQYF.

In this sample, this clonotype turned up many times. The chain is built from TRBV20-1 and TRBJ1-1; 12 nucleotides line up with TRBD1. Germline CDR1 is DFQATT and CDR2 is SNEGSKA (reference sequence). The CDR3 is made up of 16 amino acids. V was clipped by 6 bases and J by 1 base; unmatched bases: 9. The CDR3 loop reads CSARPGQGAGNTEAFF. The CDR3 nucleotides are TGCAGTGCCAGACCGGGACAGGGGGCTGGGAACACTGAAGCTTTCTTT.

As for this clonotype: This may be a read error: a much more frequent sequence differs by one nucleotide. This chain uses TRBV7-9 with TRBJ1-1; D call uncertain. The CDR3 has 16 amino acids. Trimming removed 7 bases from V and 1 base from J, with 19 bases in between. Germline CDR1 reads SEHNR; CDR2 reads FQNEAQ (reference sequence). This CDR3 is CASTPMGYPANTEAFF. The CDR3 bases are TGTGCCAGCACCCCGATGGGGTATCCTGCGAACACTGAAGCTTTCTTT.

In regard to this clonotype: A much larger clone differs from this one at a single base, so this may be a read error. The chain joins TRBV7-9 to TRBJ1-1; D is unresolved. The V gene's germline CDR1 is SEHNR and CDR2 FQNEAQ (reference sequence). CDR3 length equals 14 residues. The ends were cut back, 1 base at V and 4 bases at J, with 10 bases in the middle. The CDR3 sequence: CASSLGNSSTEAFF. DNA of the CDR3: TGTGCCAGCAGCTTAGGAAACTCGAGCACTGAAGCTTTCTTT.

Worth noting for this clonotype: This may be a read error, as it is one base from a much larger clone. The chain couples TRBV14 to TRBJ2-5; D could derive from TRBD1 or TRBD2 (5 bases each). CDR1 SGHDN and CDR2 FVKESK come from the germline V gene. The CDR3 is 13 amino acids. CDR3 residues: CASSQGPQETQCF. CDR3 coding DNA: TGTGCCAGCAGCCAGGGACCGCAAGAGACCCAGTGCTTC.

The V and J genes are TRBV7-9 and TRBJ1-4; the D gene is possibly TRBD1 (6 bases). Trimming removed 4 bases at V and 0 bases at J, with 12 bases between. CDR1 is SEHNR and CDR2 is FQNEAQ in the germline V gene (reference sequence). This CDR3 has 16 residues. Here the CDR3 reads CASSSIQGSTNEKLFF. The CDR3 DNA follows: TGTGCCAGCAGCTCCATACAGGGATCAACTAATGAAAAACTGTTTTTT.

This clonotype was observed at least ten times. V is TRBV6-1 and J is TRBJ1-1; D call uncertain. The CDR3 runs 13 residues. V gave up 6 bases and J gave up 6 bases, with 14 bases separating them. The germline V gene has CDR1 MNHNS and CDR2 SASEGT. The CDR3 nucleotides read TGTGCCAGCAGCCGTCACGAGGCCTCTGAAGCTTTCTTT. This codes for CASSRHEASEAFF.

For this clonotype: A much larger clone is a single base away; this may be a read error. The V and J genes are TRBV20-1 and TRBJ2-2, with 9 nucleotides matching TRBD1. The CDR3 contains 14 residues. CDR1 is DFQATT, CDR2 SNEGSKA, per germline (reference sequence). The CDR3 is CSDRGDRAGGELFF. The CDR3 DNA follows: TGCAGTGATAGAGGGGACAGGGCCGGCGGGGAGCTGTTTTTT.

The sample holds a few counts of this clonotype. V usage is TRBV6-5 and J usage is TRBJ2-7; TRBD2 matches 8 bases. Losses at the gene ends were 6 bases for V and 3 bases for J; bases not matched to a gene: 13. CDR1 and CDR2 (germline): MNHEY, SVGAGI. The CDR3 has 16 residues. CDR3 sequence: CASSPGQRERVYEQYF. CDR3 bases: TGTGCCAGCAGCCCTGGTCAGCGGGAGAGAGTCTACGAGCAGTACTTC.

In this sample, this clonotype turned up many times. The chain combines TRBV27 with TRBJ1-5; the D is unclear. Germline V gene sequence: CDR1 MNHEY, CDR2 SMNVEV (reference sequence). The CDR3 runs 14 residues. Trimming stripped 2 bases from V and 3 bases from J, with 8 bases between. CDR3 nucleotides: TGTGCCAGCAGTTTACGTCAGTTCAATCAGCCCCAGCATTTT. It translates to CASSLRQFNQPQHF.